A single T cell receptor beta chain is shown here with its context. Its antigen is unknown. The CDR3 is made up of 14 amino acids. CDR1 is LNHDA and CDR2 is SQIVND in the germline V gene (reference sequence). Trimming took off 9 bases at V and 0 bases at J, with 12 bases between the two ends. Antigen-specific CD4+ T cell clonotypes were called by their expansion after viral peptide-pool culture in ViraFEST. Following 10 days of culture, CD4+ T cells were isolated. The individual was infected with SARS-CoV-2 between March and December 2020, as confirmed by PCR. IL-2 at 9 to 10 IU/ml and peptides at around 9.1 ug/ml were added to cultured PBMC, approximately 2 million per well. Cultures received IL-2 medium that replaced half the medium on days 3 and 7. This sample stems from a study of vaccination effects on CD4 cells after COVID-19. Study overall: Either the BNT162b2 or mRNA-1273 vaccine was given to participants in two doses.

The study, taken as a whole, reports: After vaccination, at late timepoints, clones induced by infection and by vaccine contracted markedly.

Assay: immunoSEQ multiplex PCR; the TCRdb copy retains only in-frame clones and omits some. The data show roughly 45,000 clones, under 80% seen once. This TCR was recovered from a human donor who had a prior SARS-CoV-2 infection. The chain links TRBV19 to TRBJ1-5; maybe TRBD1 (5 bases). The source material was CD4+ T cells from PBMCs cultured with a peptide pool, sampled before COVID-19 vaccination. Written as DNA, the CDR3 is TGTGCCAGCCGCGTGGGGGGTAGCAATCAGCCCCAGCATTTT. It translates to CASRVGGSNQPQHF.